The sequence of this T cell receptor beta chain was determined in a study of blood T cell repertoires in COVID-19. The trim removed 0 bases at V and 7 bases at J, leaving 5 bases unmatched. Germline V gene lookup returns CDR1 MNHEY and CDR2 SVGAGI. This CDR3 spans 15 amino acids. TCRdb keeps only in-frame clones here, not all; method: immunoSEQ multiplex PCR. This sample has 180,000 or so clones; around 83% occur once, and the top ten carry roughly 8.2%. This clone was seen a single time. This chain connects TRBV6-5 to TRBJ2-1, with 8 bases fitting TRBD2. Sample: peripheral blood. This clonotype was sampled from a woman in her fifties or sixties with acute or convalescent COVID-19. In DNA form, the CDR3 reads TGTGCCAGCAGTTACTCGACTAGCGTACGGAATGAGCAGTTCTTC. It encodes CASSYSTSVRNEQFF.